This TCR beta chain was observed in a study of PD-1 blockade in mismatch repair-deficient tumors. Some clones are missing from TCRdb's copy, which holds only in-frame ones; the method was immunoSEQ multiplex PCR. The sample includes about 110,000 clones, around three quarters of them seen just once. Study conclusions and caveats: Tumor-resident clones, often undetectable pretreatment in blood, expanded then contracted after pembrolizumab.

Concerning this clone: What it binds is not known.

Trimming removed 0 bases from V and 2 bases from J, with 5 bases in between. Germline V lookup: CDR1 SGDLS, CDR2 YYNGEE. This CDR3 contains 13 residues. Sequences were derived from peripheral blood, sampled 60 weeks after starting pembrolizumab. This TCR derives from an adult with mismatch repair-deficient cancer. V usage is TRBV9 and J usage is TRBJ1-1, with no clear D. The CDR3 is CASSVDTNTEAFF. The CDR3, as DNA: TGTGCCAGCAGCGTAGACACAAACACTGAAGCTTTCTTT.